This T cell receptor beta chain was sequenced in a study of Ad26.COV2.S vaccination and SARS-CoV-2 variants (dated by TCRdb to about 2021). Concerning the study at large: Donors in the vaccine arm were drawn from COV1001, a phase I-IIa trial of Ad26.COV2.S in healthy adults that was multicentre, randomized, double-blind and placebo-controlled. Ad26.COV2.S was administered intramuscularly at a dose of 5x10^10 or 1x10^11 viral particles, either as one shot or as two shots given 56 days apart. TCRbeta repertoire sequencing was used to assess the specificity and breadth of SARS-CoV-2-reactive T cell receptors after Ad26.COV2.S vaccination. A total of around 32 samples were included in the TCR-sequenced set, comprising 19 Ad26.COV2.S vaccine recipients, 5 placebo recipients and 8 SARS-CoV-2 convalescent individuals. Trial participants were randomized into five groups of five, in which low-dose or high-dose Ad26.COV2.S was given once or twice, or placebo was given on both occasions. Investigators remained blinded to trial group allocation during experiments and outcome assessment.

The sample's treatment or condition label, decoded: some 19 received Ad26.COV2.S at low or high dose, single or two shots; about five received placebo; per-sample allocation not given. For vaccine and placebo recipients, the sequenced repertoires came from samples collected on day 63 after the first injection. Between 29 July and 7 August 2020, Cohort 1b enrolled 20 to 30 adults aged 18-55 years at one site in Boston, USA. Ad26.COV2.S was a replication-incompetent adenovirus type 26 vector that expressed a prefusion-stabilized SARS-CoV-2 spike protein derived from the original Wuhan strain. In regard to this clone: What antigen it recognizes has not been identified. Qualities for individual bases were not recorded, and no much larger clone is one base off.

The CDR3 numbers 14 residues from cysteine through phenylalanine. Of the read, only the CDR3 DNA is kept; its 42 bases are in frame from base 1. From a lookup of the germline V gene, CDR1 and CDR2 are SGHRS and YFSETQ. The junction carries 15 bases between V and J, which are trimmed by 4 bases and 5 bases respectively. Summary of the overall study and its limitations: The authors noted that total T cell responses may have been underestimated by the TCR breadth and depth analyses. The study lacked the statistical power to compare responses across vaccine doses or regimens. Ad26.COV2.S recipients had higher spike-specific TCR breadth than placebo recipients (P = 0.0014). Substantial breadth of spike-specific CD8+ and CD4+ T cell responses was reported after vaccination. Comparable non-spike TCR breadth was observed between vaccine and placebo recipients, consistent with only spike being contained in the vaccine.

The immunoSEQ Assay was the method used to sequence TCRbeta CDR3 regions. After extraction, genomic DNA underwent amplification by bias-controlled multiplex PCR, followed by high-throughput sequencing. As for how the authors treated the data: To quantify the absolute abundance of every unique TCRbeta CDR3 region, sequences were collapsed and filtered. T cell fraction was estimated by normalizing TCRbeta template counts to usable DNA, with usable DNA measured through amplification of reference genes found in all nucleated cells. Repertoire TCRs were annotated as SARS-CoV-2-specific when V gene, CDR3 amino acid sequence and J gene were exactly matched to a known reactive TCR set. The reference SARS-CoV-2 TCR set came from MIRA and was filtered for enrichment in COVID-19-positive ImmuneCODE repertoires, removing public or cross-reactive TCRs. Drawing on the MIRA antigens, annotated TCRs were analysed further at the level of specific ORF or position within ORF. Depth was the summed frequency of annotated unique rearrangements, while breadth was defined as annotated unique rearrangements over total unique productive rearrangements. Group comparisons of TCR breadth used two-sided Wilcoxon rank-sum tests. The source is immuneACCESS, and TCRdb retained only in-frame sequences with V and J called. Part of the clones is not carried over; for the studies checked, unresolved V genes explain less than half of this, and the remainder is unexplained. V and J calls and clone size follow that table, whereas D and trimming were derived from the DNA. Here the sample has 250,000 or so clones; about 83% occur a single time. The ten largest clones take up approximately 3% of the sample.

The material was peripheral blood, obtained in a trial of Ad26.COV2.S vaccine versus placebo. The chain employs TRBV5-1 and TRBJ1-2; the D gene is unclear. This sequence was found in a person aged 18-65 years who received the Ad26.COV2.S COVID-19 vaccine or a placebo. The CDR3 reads CASSLALSGYGYTF. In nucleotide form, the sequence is TGCGCCAGCAGCCTGGCTTTATCCGGTTATGGCTACACCTTC.